This T cell receptor beta chain emerged from a study of human T cells and chemical hapten exposure. Germline V gene sequence: CDR1 SGDLS, CDR2 YYNGEE. CDR3 size: 16 residues. Trimming took 2 bases from V and 0 from J, leaving 11 bases between them. Using its own MiXCR run on the RACE reads, TCRdb lists one record per CDR3 protein. This table holds a few hundred thousand distinct CDR3 sequences, 7.5% to 10% found once. Concerning this clonotype itself: What it binds is unknown.

The study, taken as a whole, reports: Large CDR3 similarity clusters arose significantly more often from expanded TCRs than from controls.

The time point here: pre-sensitization, week 0. Treatment denoted: therapeutic diphenylcyclopropenone sensitization with weekly scalp DPC. The TCR sequence derives from a middle-aged woman with alopecia areata. Some clones in this sample may be carry-over from other donors' samples. The sample here was whole blood, taken in connection with sensitization to the hapten diphenylcyclopropenone (DPC). This chain connects TRBV9 to TRBJ2-2; no reliable D call. This CDR3 reads CASSVGGRSNTGELFF. In DNA, the CDR3 is TGTGCCAGCAGCGTCGGTGGTAGATCGAACACCGGGGAGCTGTTTTTT.